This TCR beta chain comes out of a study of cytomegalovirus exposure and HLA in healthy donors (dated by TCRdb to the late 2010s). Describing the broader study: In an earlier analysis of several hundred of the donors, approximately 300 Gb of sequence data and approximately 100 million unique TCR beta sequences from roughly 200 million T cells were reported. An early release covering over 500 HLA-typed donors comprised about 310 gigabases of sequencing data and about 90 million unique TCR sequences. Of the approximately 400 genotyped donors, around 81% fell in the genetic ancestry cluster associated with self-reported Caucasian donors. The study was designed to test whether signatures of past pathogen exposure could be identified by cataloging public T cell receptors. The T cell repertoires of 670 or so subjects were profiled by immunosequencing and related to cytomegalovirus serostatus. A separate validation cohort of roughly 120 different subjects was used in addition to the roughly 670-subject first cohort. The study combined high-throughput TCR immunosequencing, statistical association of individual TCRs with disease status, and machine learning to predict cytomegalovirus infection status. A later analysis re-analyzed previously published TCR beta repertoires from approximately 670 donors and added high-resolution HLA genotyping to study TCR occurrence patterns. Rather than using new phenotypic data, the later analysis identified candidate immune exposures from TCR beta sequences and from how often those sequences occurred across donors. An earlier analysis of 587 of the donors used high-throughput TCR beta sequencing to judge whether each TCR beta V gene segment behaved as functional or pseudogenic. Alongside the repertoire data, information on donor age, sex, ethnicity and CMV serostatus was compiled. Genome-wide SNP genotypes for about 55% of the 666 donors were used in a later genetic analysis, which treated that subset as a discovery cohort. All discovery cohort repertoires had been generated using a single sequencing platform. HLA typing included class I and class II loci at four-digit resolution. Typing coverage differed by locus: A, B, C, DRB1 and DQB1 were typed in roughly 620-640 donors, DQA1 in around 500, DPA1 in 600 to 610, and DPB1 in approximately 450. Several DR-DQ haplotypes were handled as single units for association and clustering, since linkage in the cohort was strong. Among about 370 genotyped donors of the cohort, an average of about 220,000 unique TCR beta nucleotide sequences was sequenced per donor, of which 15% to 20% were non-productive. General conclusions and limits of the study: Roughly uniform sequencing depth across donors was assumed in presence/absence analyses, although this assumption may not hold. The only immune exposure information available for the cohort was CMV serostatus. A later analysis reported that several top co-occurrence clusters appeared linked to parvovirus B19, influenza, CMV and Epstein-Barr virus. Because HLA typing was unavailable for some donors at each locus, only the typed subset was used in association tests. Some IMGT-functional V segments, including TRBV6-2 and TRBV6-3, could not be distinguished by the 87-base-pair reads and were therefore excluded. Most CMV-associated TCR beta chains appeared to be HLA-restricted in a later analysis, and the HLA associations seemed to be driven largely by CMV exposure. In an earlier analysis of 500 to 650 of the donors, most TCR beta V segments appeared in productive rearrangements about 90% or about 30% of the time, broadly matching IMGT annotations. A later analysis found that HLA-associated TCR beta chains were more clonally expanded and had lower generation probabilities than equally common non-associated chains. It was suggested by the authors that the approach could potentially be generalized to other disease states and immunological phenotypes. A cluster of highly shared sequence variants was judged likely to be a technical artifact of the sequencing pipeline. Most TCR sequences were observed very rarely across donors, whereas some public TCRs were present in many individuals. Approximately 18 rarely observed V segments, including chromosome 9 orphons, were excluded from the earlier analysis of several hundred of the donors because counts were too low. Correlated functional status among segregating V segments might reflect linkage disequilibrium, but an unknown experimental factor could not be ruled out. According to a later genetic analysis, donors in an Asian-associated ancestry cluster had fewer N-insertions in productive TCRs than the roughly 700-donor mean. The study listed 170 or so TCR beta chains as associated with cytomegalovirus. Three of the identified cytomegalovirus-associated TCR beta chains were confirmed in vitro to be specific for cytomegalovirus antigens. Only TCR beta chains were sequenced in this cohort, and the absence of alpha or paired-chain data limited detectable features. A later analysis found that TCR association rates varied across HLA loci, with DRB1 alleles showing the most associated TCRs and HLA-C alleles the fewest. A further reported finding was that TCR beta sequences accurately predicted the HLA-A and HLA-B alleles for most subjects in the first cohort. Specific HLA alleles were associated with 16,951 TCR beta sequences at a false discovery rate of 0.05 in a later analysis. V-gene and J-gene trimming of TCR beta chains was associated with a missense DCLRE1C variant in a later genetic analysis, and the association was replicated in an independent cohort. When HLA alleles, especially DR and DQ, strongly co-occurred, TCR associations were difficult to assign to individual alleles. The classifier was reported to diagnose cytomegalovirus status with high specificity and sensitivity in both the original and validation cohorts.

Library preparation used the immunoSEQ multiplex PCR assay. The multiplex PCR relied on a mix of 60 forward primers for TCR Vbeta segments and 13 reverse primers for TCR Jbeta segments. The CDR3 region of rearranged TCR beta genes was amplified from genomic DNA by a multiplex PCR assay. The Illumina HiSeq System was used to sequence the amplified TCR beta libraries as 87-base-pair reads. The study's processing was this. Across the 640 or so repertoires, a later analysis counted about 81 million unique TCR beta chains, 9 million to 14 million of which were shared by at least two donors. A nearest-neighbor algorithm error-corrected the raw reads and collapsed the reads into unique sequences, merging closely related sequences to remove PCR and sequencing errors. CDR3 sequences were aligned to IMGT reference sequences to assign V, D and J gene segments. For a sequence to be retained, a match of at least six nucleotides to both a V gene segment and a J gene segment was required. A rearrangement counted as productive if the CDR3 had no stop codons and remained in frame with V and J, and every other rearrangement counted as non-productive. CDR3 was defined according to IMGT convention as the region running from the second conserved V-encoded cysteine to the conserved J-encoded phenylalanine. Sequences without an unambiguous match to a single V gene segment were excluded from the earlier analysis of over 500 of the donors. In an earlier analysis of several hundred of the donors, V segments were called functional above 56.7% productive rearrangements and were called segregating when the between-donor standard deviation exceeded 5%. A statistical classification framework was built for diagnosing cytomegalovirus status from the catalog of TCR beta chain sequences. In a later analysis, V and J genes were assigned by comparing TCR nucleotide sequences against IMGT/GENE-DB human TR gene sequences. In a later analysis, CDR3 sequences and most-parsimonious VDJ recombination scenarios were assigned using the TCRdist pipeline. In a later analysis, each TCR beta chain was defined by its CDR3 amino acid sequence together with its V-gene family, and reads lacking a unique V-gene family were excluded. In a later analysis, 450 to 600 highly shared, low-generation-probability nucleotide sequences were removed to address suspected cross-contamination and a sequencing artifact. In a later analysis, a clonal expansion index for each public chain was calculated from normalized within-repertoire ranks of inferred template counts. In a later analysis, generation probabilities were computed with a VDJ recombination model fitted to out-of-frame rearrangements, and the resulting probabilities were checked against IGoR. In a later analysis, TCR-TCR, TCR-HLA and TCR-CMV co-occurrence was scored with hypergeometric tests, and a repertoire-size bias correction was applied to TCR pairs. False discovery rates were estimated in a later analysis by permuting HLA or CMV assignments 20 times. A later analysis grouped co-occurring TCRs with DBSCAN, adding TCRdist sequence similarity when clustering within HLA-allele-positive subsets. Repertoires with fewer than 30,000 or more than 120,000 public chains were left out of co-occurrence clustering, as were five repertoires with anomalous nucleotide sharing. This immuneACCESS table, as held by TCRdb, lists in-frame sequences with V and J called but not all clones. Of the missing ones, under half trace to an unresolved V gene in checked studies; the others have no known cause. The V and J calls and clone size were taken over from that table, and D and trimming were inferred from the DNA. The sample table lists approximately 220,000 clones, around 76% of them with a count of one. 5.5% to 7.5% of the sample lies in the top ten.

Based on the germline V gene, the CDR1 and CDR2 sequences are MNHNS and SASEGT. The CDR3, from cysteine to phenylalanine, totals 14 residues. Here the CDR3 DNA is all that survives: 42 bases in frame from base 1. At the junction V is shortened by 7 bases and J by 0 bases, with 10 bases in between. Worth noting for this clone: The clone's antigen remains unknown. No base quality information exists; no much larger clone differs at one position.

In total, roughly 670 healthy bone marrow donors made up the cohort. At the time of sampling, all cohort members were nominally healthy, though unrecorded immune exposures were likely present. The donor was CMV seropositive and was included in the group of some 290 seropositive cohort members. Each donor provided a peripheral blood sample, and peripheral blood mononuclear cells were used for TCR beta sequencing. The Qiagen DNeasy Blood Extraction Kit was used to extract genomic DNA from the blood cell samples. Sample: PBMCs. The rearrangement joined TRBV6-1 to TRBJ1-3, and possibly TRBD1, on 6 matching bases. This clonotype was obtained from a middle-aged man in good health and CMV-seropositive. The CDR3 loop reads CASNRVSSGNTIYF. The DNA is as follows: TGTGCCAGCAACAGGGTAAGCTCTGGAAACACCATATATTTT.